These 24 T cell receptor beta chains originate from one sample sequenced in a study of blood T cell repertoires in COVID-19 (dated by TCRdb to the early 2020s). The protocol used for the library was the immunoSEQ multiplex PCR assay. TCRdb retrieved this table from immuneACCESS and kept in-frame rearrangements only. Not all clones are present; in checked studies, unresolved V genes account for under half, and no reason is known for the remainder. In this sample the table shows around 20,000 clones, roughly nine tenths of which occur a single time. Together, the top ten hold 10% to 11% of the sample. The material sequenced was peripheral blood. Receptors originate from a human donor in a cohort sampled during active COVID-19.

The V and J genes are TRBV6-1 and TRBJ2-5; tentative D call: TRBD2 (6 bases). The length of the CDR3 is 15 residues. The germline V gene has CDR1 MNHNS and CDR2 SASEGT. Trimming shortened V by 2 bases and J by 5 bases, and 15 bases separated the two germline ends. DNA for the CDR3: TGTGCCAGCAGTGAATCCGGGGGAATATGGGAGACCCAGTACTTC. As protein: CASSESGGIWETQYF.

The rearrangement links TRBV5-1 to TRBJ1-3; D is perhaps TRBD1 (6 bases). The CDR3 has 13 residues. Germline assignment: CDR1 SGHRS and CDR2 YFSETQ. The V and J ends lost 6 bases and 4 bases respectively, with 11 bases between them. The CDR3, as DNA: TGCGCCAGCAACCCCGGACAGGGAAACACCATATATTTT. It specifies CASNPGQGNTIYF.

The chain recombines TRBV27 with TRBJ2-1, with 10 bases matching TRBD2. The CDR3 contains 15 residues. V lost 7 bases, J lost 8 bases, and 11 bases stayed unmatched. From germline, CDR1 is MNHEY and CDR2 SMNVEV (reference sequence). CDR3 sequence: CASKGLAGVGHEQFF. For the CDR3, the DNA is TGTGCCAGCAAGGGGCTAGCGGGAGTCGGGCATGAGCAGTTCTTC.

The chain employs TRBV21-1 and TRBJ2-1; TRBD2 is the table's D call, not checked against the DNA. TRBV21-1 is classified as a pseudogene. The CDR3 is made up of 17 amino acids. The CDR3 loop is CASSMGLAGGLLNEQFF. CDR3 bases: TGTGCCAGCAGCATGGGACTAGCGGGAGGTCTTCTCAATGAGCAGTTCTTC.

The chain recombines TRBV4-1 with TRBJ2-5; D not certain. The CDR3 extends over 11 amino acids. From germline, CDR1 is MGHRA and CDR2 YSYEKL. Trimming removed 4 bases from V and 9 bases from J, with 9 bases in between. The CDR3 here is CASSRDSPQYF. CDR3 bases: TGCGCCAGCAGCCGAGACTCCCCCCAGTACTTC.

The chain uses TRBV7-3 and TRBJ2-3; D may be TRBD2 (6 bases). From germline, CDR1 is SGHTA and CDR2 FQGTGA. V lost 5 bases and J 2 bases, leaving 14 bases between the germline ends. CDR3 size: 15 residues. CDR3 in DNA: TGTGCCAGCAGCCCTGGAGGAGGGCCCACAGATACGCAGTATTTT. It specifies CASSPGGGPTDTQYF.

This chain links TRBV18 with TRBJ1-1, with 7 bases that match TRBD1. CDR1 is KGHSH and CDR2 is LQKENI in the germline V gene. The CDR3 sequence is 14 residues long. J gave up 2 bases and V 4 bases, and 4 bases lay outside the gene matches. The CDR3 DNA reads TGTGCCAGCTCACAGGACAGGTTAAACACTGAAGCTTTCTTT. Its protein product is CASSQDRLNTEAFF. The full variable domain, in which reference TRBV18 and TRBJ1-1 provide the parts outside the CDR3, is NAGVMQNPRHLVRRRGQEARLRCSPMKGHSHVYWYRQLPEEGLKFMVYLQKENIIDESGMPKERFSAEFPKEGPSILRIQQVVRGDSAAYFCASSQDRLNTEAFFGQGTRLTVV.

In its sample, this clone ranks as medium-sized. Other DNA sequences in this sample translate to the same CDR3. V usage is TRBV11-2 and J usage is TRBJ1-5, with 8 bases fitting TRBD1. Germline CDR1 is SGHAT and CDR2 is FQNNGV. The CDR3 is 14 amino acids. With 4 bases clipped from V and 5 bases from J, the junction kept 4 bases outside the gene matches. The CDR3 coding sequence is TGTGCCAGCAGCTCCGGACAGGGCGATCAGCCCCAGCATTTT. Translated: CASSSGQGDQPQHF.

J is TRBJ2-5 and V is TRBV30; 7 bases are a match to TRBD1. The CDR3 is made up of 11 amino acids. V was pared by 8 bases and J by 5 bases, with 5 bases of the junction left unmatched. Per the germline V gene, CDR1 is GTSNPN and CDR2 is SVGIG (reference sequence). DNA for the CDR3: TGTGCCAGTCGACAGGGCGAGACCCAGTACTTC. It translates to CASRQGETQYF. Using reference TRBV30 and TRBJ2-5 for the parts outside the CDR3, the full variable domain is SQTIHQWPATLVQPVGSPLSLECTVEGTSNPNLYWYRQAAGRGLQLLFYSVGIGQISSEVPQNLSASRPQDRQFILSSKKLLLSDSGFYLCASRQGETQYFGPGTRLLVL.

The chain carries TRBV18 and TRBJ2-5; weak D call: TRBD1 (6 bases). The CDR3 is made up of 16 amino acids. The V gene lost 6 bases and the J gene lost 1 base, with 18 bases spanning the gap. Germline V gene lookup returns CDR1 KGHSH and CDR2 LQKENI. CDR3 sequence reads: CASSPGAAYFQETQYF. The CDR3 DNA is TGTGCCAGCTCCCCAGGGGCAGCGTACTTCCAAGAGACCCAGTACTTC.

This chain uses TRBV10-3 with TRBJ1-1; the D gene is possibly TRBD1 (6 bases). Deletions cut 6 bases from V and 2 bases from J, with 13 bases between. The CDR3 covers 14 residues. Germline V gene data show CDR1 as ENHRY and CDR2 as SYGVKD. The CDR3 sequence is CAIRDSPSNTEAFF. In DNA, the CDR3 is TGTGCCATCAGGGACAGTCCTTCAAACACTGAAGCTTTCTTT.

The chain uses TRBV29-1 and TRBJ2-1; TRBD2 matches at 12 bases. Germline CDR1 and CDR2: SQVTM and ANQGSEA. There are 14 residues in the CDR3. With V trimmed by 7 bases and J by 8 bases, 9 bases remained unmatched. The CDR3 is CSAARTSGTDEQFF. The CDR3 DNA reads as TGCAGCGCCGCCCGGACTAGCGGGACCGATGAGCAGTTCTTC.

The chain recombines TRBV28 with TRBJ1-1; D is possibly TRBD1 (5 bases). This CDR3 comprises 14 residues. Germline lookup yields CDR1 MDHEN and CDR2 SYDVKM. Trimming took off 4 bases at V and 4 bases at J, with 13 bases between the two ends. CDR3 DNA: TGTGCCAGCAGTTACAGCAGGGTAAGCACTGAAGCTTTCTTT. This gives the protein CASSYSRVSTEAFF.

The chain recombines TRBV19 with TRBJ2-3; 7 bases fit TRBD2. V gave up 7 bases and J gave up 2 bases; unmatched junction bases: 12. The CDR3 spans 16 residues. In germline, CDR1 is LNHDA, CDR2 SQIVND (reference sequence). The CDR3 nucleotides read TGTGCCAGTAATCAGGTCGGCGGGAGTGCCACAGATACGCAGTATTTT. Translated: CASNQVGGSATDTQYF.

J is TRBJ2-2 and V is TRBV7-2; 8 bases are a match to TRBD2. Germline CDR1 reads SGHTA; CDR2 reads FQGNSA. CDR3 length: 15 amino acids. J was trimmed by 4 bases and V by 4 bases; bases with no gene match: 5. CDR3 sequence: CASSSIAGRTGELFF. In DNA, the CDR3 is TGTGCCAGCAGCTCAATAGCGGGACGCACCGGGGAGCTGTTTTTT.

In its sample, this clone was seen once. The chain uses TRBV6-5 and TRBJ2-5; 9 bases are shared with TRBD1. CDR3 length equals 15 residues. V trimming: 5 bases; J trimming: 4 bases; junction bases outside the gene matches: 8. Germline CDR1 and CDR2: MNHEY and SVGAGI. CDR3 nucleotides: TGTGCCAGCAGTACACAGGGGGCACTTGGAGAGACCCAGTACTTC. This encodes CASSTQGALGETQYF.

The chain uses TRBV4-1 and TRBJ1-1; tentative D call: TRBD1 (5 bases). CDR1 and CDR2 from the germline V gene are MGHRA and YSYEKL. CDR3 size: 13 residues. V gave up 2 bases and J gave up 8 bases, with 12 bases separating them. CDR3: CASSQLGRTEAFF. CDR3 coding DNA: TGCGCCAGCAGCCAATTAGGTCGGACAGAAGCTTTCTTT.

J is TRBJ1-3 and V is TRBV6-2 or TRBV6-3; no clear D gene. The CDR3 has 16 residues. Trimming cost V 6 bases and J 0 bases, with 15 bases left between them. The germline V gene has CDR1 MNHEY and CDR2 SVGEGT. CDR3 sequence: CASSPLQRRSGNTIYF. CDR3 sequence (DNA): TGTGCCAGCAGCCCTTTACAGAGACGCTCTGGAAACACCATATATTTT.

This clone has only a few counts. This chain joins TRBV28 and TRBJ1-1, with D perhaps matching TRBD1 (6 bases). Trimming removed 6 bases from V and 3 bases from J, with 17 bases in between. This CDR3 comprises 15 residues. In germline, CDR1 is MDHEN, CDR2 SYDVKM. CDR3 nucleotide sequence: TGTGCCAGCAGGCCTACAGGGAGATCGGACACTGAAGCTTTCTTT. Translated: CASRPTGRSDTEAFF.

The chain recombines TRBV3-1 (or the pseudogene TRBV3-2) with TRBJ2-1, with a weak D call TRBD2 (7 bases). Germline assignment: CDR1 LGHDT and CDR2 YNNKEL (reference sequence). Trimming stripped 10 bases from V and 3 bases from J, with 16 bases between. CDR3 length equals 14 residues. The CDR3 spells CATSGEGGYNEQFF. DNA of the CDR3: TGTGCCACTTCGGGGGAGGGGGGCTACAATGAGCAGTTCTTC.

The chain links TRBV11-3 to TRBJ2-5, with D possibly matching TRBD2 (5 bases). This CDR3 has 15 residues. The V end was cut by 0 bases, the J end by 1 base, with 9 bases between. The germline V gene encodes CDR1 SGHNT and CDR2 YENEEA. CDR3 region: CASSLDGGSQETQYF. In DNA, the CDR3 is TGTGCCAGCAGCTTAGATGGAGGCAGCCAAGAGACCCAGTACTTC.

The chain recombines TRBV10-3 with TRBJ1-1; 8 bases are a match to TRBD1. Germline trimming cut 3 bases from V and 4 bases from J; bases unmatched to any gene: 7. CDR1 ENHRY and CDR2 SYGVKD come from the germline V gene. This CDR3 is 15 amino acids long. The CDR3 nucleotides read TGTGCCATCAGTGAAGCACAGGGGGGGACCACTGAAGCTTTCTTT. This gives the protein CAISEAQGGTTEAFF.

This sequence joins TRBV3-1 (or the pseudogene TRBV3-2) and TRBJ2-7, with 11 bases lining up with TRBD2. Germline-derived CDR1 and CDR2 are LGHDT and YNNKEL (reference sequence). This CDR3 has 18 amino acids. The ends lost 2 bases at V and 0 bases at J; junction bases unmatched: 9. DNA for the CDR3: TGTGCCAGCAGCCAACAACGGGGGACTAGCGGTTCCTCCTACGAGCAGTACTTC. It specifies CASSQQRGTSGSSYEQYF.

A single count supports this clone. The V gene is TRBV19, the J gene TRBJ1-4, with TRBD1 matching 7 bases. Germline V gives CDR1 LNHDA, CDR2 SQIVND (reference sequence). The CDR3 runs to 14 residues. Trimming removed 1 base from V and 7 bases from J; junction bases left unmatched: 3. CDR3 sequence: CASSIGTGVEKLFF. As DNA, the CDR3 is TGTGCCAGTAGTATAGGGACAGGAGTTGAAAAACTGTTTTTT.